This paragraph covers one TCR beta chain sequence. In the original processing: Cell counts per sample came from amplifying reference gene primers. Measured with immunoSEQ multiplex PCR; TCRdb has only the in-frame clones, and not every one. V and J calls and clone size are copied from that table; D and trimming were computed from the DNA. The data hold over 200,000 clones, with about 85% observed a single time. This record belongs to a study of blood T cell repertoires in COVID-19. Study summary: Samples taken during acute and convalescent COVID-19 were collected in the United States, Italy and Spain. Sample material is recorded as cDNA or gDNA derived from T cells, B-cell-depleted T cells, or PBMCs.

This CDR3 is 16 amino acids long. V lost 5 bases to trimming and J lost 5 bases; unmatched junction nucleotides: 7. CDR1 ENHRY and CDR2 SYGVKD come from the germline V gene. The clonotype comes from a young woman who had recovered from COVID-19. The rearrangement uses TRBV10-3 and TRBJ1-5; 12 nucleotides align to TRBD1. Source material: peripheral blood. The CDR3 region has the DNA TGTGCCATCAGTCAGGGACAGGGGGCAGAATATCAGCCCCAGCATTTT. This encodes CAISQGQGAEYQPQHF.